The rows below give T cell receptor beta chains drawn from one sample of a study of cytomegalovirus exposure and HLA in healthy donors. Some clones are missing from TCRdb's copy, which holds only in-frame ones; the method was immunoSEQ multiplex PCR. The sample has 90,000 to 140,000 clones; about 15% are singletons. Sequenced: PBMCs. These receptors all stem from a female donor in good health and CMV-seronegative. The CDR3 runs from the conserved cysteine through the conserved F or W. Each record gives: clone size, D gene, V gene, J gene, CDR3 protein, CDR3 DNA. A D gene is named only where the DNA matches it firmly. Some rows mark clone size as missing; the rest say once, few, many or name a class of expanded clone.

clone size: few; D gene: .; V gene: TRBV29-1; J gene: TRBJ1-2; CDR3 protein: CSAQAGDYGYTF; CDR3 DNA: TGCAGCGCCCAAGCGGGTGACTATGGCTACACCTTC
clone size: .; D gene: .; V gene: TRBV4-3; J gene: TRBJ1-6; CDR3 protein: CASSQNSDSPLHF; CDR3 DNA: TGCGCCAGCAGCCAAAATAGTGATTCACCCCTCCACTTT
clone size: .; D gene: TRBD1; V gene: TRBV15; J gene: TRBJ1-1; CDR3 protein: CATSRDPGGTEAFF; CDR3 DNA: TGTGCCACCAGCAGAGATCCAGGGGGCACTGAAGCTTTCTTT
clone size: .; D gene: .; V gene: TRBV19; J gene: TRBJ1-2; CDR3 protein: CASSAGYGYTF; CDR3 DNA: TGTGCCAGTAGTGCGGGTTATGGCTACACCTTC
clone size: few; D gene: .; V gene: TRBV5-4; J gene: TRBJ2-1; CDR3 protein: CASSLIRADSNEQFF; CDR3 DNA: TGTGCCAGCAGCTTGATTCGTGCAGATTCGAATGAGCAGTTCTTC
clone size: few; D gene: .; V gene: TRBV28; J gene: TRBJ1-1; CDR3 protein: CASRRIRELDTEAFF; CDR3 DNA: TGTGCCAGCAGGAGGATACGGGAGCTCGACACTGAAGCTTTCTTT
clone size: few; D gene: .; V gene: TRBV15; J gene: TRBJ1-5; CDR3 protein: CATSRMTVSNQPQHF; CDR3 DNA: TGTGCCACCAGCAGGATGACTGTTAGCAATCAGCCCCAGCATTTT
clone size: .; D gene: TRBD2; V gene: TRBV19; J gene: TRBJ2-1; CDR3 protein: CATTRGLVNNEQFF; CDR3 DNA: TGTGCCACCACGAGGGGACTAGTTAACAATGAGCAGTTCTTC
clone size: .; D gene: .; V gene: TRBV4-1; J gene: TRBJ1-2; CDR3 protein: CASSQDTGYGYTF; CDR3 DNA: TGCGCCAGCAGCCAAGATACAGGGTATGGCTACACCTTC
clone size: few; D gene: .; V gene: TRBV5-1; J gene: TRBJ1-4; CDR3 protein: CASSLAGTNNEKLFF; CDR3 DNA: TGCGCCAGCAGCTTGGCAGGGACAAATAATGAAAAACTGTTTTTT
clone size: few; D gene: .; V gene: TRBV4-1; J gene: TRBJ1-5; CDR3 protein: CASSQDRQAYSNQPQHF; CDR3 DNA: TGCGCCAGCAGCCAAGACCGACAGGCTTATAGCAATCAGCCCCAGCATTTT
clone size: few; D gene: TRBD2; V gene: TRBV5-6; J gene: TRBJ2-1; CDR3 protein: CASSLDRLAFNEQFF; CDR3 DNA: TGTGCCAGCAGCTTGGATAGACTAGCGTTCAATGAGCAGTTCTTC
clone size: .; D gene: TRBD1; V gene: TRBV29-1; J gene: TRBJ2-7; CDR3 protein: CSVRPGQGEYEQYF; CDR3 DNA: TGCAGCGTTCGACCGGGACAGGGGGAGTACGAGCAGTACTTC
clone size: few; D gene: TRBD2; V gene: TRBV7-2; J gene: TRBJ2-3; CDR3 protein: CASSLQGGGYGSTDTQYF; CDR3 DNA: TGTGCCAGCAGCTTACAAGGCGGGGGGTACGGTAGCACAGATACGCAGTATTTT
clone size: .; D gene: TRBD1; V gene: TRBV9; J gene: TRBJ2-2; CDR3 protein: CASSVRPGTGFDTGELFF; CDR3 DNA: TGTGCCAGCAGCGTACGTCCCGGGACAGGGTTTGACACCGGGGAGCTGTTTTTT
clone size: .; D gene: TRBD1; V gene: TRBV7-9; J gene: TRBJ2-7; CDR3 protein: CASSLVQGHYEQYF; CDR3 DNA: TGTGCCAGCAGCTTAGTACAGGGGCACTACGAGCAGTACTTC
clone size: .; D gene: .; V gene: TRBV7-8; J gene: TRBJ2-7; CDR3 protein: CASSSGVPNAYEQYF; CDR3 DNA: TGTGCCAGCAGCTCGGGAGTCCCCAACGCCTACGAGCAGTACTTC
clone size: few; D gene: TRBD1; V gene: TRBV5-1; J gene: TRBJ2-7; CDR3 protein: CASSLGQGSSYEQYF; CDR3 DNA: TGCGCCAGCAGCTTGGGACAGGGGAGTAGTTACGAGCAGTACTTC
clone size: few; D gene: .; V gene: TRBV6-1; J gene: TRBJ1-5; CDR3 protein: CASSGQVFSNQPQHF; CDR3 DNA: TGTGCCAGCAGTGGACAGGTATTTAGCAATCAGCCCCAGCATTTT
clone size: few; D gene: .; V gene: TRBV2; J gene: TRBJ1-3; CDR3 protein: CASSEALGGAGNTIYF; CDR3 DNA: TGTGCCAGCAGTGAAGCGCTAGGGGGGGCTGGAAACACCATATATTTT
clone size: .; D gene: .; V gene: TRBV29-1; J gene: TRBJ1-2; CDR3 protein: CGVPTDGQLYGYTF; CDR3 DNA: TGCGGCGTCCCGACCGATGGACAGCTCTATGGCTACACCTTC
clone size: few; D gene: TRBD1; V gene: TRBV5-1; J gene: TRBJ2-3; CDR3 protein: CASSFNGQEGDTQYF; CDR3 DNA: TGCGCCAGCAGCTTCAACGGACAGGAAGGGGATACGCAGTATTTT